This TCR beta chain was sequenced during a study of early T cells in non-severe SARS-CoV-2 infection. Study overall: Sequencing input comprised bulk RNA from unsorted whole blood; chain pairing was not available.

TCRdb redid the calling of the 5' RACE reads with MiXCR, one entry per CDR3 protein. The table includes 50,000 to 80,000 distinct CDR3 sequences, more than 4% detected once. The CDR3 totals 13 residues. Germline CDR1 reads SGHRS; CDR2 reads YFSETQ. The V gene lost 0 bases and the J gene lost 5 bases, with 9 bases spanning the gap. In this sample, this clonotype turned up many times. The V call is TRBV5-1, the J call TRBJ2-7; D may be TRBD1 or TRBD2 (5 bases each). The clonotype comes from an adult who was a healthcare worker with PCR-confirmed SARS-CoV-2 infection or an uninfected control (not recorded which). Source material: whole blood. Here the CDR3 DNA reads TGCGCCAGCAGCTTGGGAGGGGTGGACGAGCAGTACTTC. This encodes CASSLGGVDEQYF.